This TCR beta chain was sequenced during a study of shared clonotypes between healthy human individuals (dated by TCRdb to 2020 to 2021). About the full investigation: Three men and two women, aged 18 to 49 years, made up the cohort. For each donor, three plates each were used for CD4 naive and CD4 memory, two plates were used for CD8 naive, and one plate was used for CD8 memory. Blood TCR repertoires of roughly 5 healthy adults were deeply sequenced to estimate repertoire size and the extent of clonotype sharing between individuals. To increase sequencing depth and limit assay-specific biases, different laboratories used diverse techniques to prepare libraries and sequence TCR repertoires. Leukapheresis yielded between about 0.85 and 10 billion PBMCs per donor.

From a lookup of the germline V gene, CDR1 and CDR2 are MNHEY and SVGAGI. Measured from the cysteine to the phenylalanine, the CDR3 is 14 residues long. Only the CDR3 DNA is retained, 42 bases long and in frame from the first base. Trimmed from V: 5 bases; trimmed from J: 5 bases; junction bases lacking a gene match: 7. Healthy HIV-negative adults with no recently reported acute infections or vaccinations were included as donors. Every donor was a Caucasian adult residing in Nashville, Tennessee, USA. CD4+ T cells were enriched by magnetic negative selection, after which naive cells were positively selected on CD45RA and the negative fraction was taken as the memory subset. After blood collection by leukapheresis, PBMCs were isolated using Ficoll-Histopaque density gradient centrifugation and then cryopreserved in the vapor phase of liquid nitrogen. Analytical flow cytometry was used to check the purity and quantity of each magnetically sorted T cell population. Genomic DNA was isolated from each sorted fraction and quantified by UV absorbance on a Nanodrop 2000c.

This clone was found a few times. There is no known antigen for this receptor. No base quality information exists; no much larger clone differs at one position. Using the deep immunoSEQ assay, multiplex PCR amplified TCR CDR3 regions from genomic DNA. Genomic DNA extracted from each cell subset was distributed evenly over all wells of several immunoSEQ 96-well plates, and each plate served as one replicate. For sorted subsets, about 220 ng of genomic DNA, equivalent to tens of thousands of T cell genomes, went into each replicate PCR. Purified libraries were measured with a Qubit 3.0 fluorometer, size-checked on a Bioanalyzer 2100, and measured again with the KAPA Library Quantification kit. A separate single-read 150-cycle Illumina NextSeq 550 flow cell was used to sequence each immunoSEQ 96-well plate. The authors' pipeline ran thus. Because only junctional sequences without quality scores were contained in the immunoSEQ output, filtering matching that applied to full-length reads could not be performed. To assign V/J genes and CDR3, sequences were annotated using PyIR, a Python wrapper for IgBLAST v1.9, with IMGT germline references. Any read was removed if the V/J assignment was weak (E-value above 1e-6), the CDR3 was missing, or the read contained stop codons, out-of-frame junctions, or ambiguous translated residues. V3J clonotypes were defined as sequences sharing the same inferred V gene, J gene, and CDR3 amino acid sequence. Percentage overlap between repertoires was calculated by dividing the number of shared unique clonotypes by the size of the smaller repertoire. Richness of each repertoire was evaluated using RTK rarefaction, the Chao1 estimator, and Recon v2.1 estimates of unobserved clonotypes. For all TCRbeta clonotypes obtained by the gDNA method from a few donors, generation probabilities were computed with OLGA. Here the immuneACCESS table is served through TCRdb, limited to in-frame sequences with V and J called. Missing clones are a known gap in these copies; in checked studies unresolved V genes cover under half, and the rest lacks a known reason. V, J and clone size derive from that table, while D and trimming were established from the DNA sequence. This sample is represented by about 2.3 million clones; around 90% of them were singletons. Approximately 0.39% of the sample goes to the ten largest clones.

Study-level results and caveats: Larger estimated clonotype richness was generally found for naive subsets than for memory subsets. Sampling was restricted to blood, and TCR repertoires in tissues likely differ from the TCR repertoires found in blood. Based on pairwise subsampling, the degree of clonotype sharing among donors was expected to be affected by sequencing depth. Incomplete sequencing was indicated by rarefaction of sorted-subset datasets, despite the large sequencing depth. Because the study included a small number of donors, the genetic and exposure-history diversity represented was limited. About 5% of naive CD4, 3.5% of naive CD8, about 2.4% of memory CD4, and 0.4% of memory CD8 clonotypes were shared across a few donors. Higher generation probabilities were observed for clonotypes shared by all four sorted-subset donors than for non-shared clonotypes.

The sequence was collected from a man younger than 35 in good health. Some clones in this sample may be carry-over from other donors' samples. The specimen sequenced was naive CD4+ T cells from PBMCs. The cell subset or site label of this sample denotes: CD45RA+ positively selected. The chain couples TRBV6-5 to TRBJ1-1, with 8 bases in between that match TRBD1. CDR3 protein: CASSERTGNTEAFF. DNA sequence: TGTGCCAGCAGTGAAAGGACAGGGAATACTGAAGCTTTCTTT.